The 16 T cell receptor beta chains below all came from one sample that was sequenced in a study of early T cells in non-severe SARS-CoV-2 infection (dated by TCRdb to about 2021). Libraries were built with 5' RACE. Sequencing instrument: NextSeq 500. TCRdb applied fastp at Q25 and MiXCR to the public reads, then kept only in-frame beta chains. A single entry per CDR3 protein holds the most common genes and DNA from its merged rows. Recorded for this sample are about 63,000 distinct CDR3 sequences; 10% to 15% of them occurred a single time. The ten biggest clones cover approximately 4.8% of the sample. The sequenced sample was whole blood. The receptors originated from an adult who was a healthcare worker with PCR-confirmed SARS-CoV-2 infection or an uninfected control (not recorded which).

In this sample, this clonotype turned up a few times. The chain employs TRBV7-9 and TRBJ1-1, with TRBD1 as a possible D gene (6 bases). The germline V gene has CDR1 SEHNR and CDR2 FQNEAQ (reference sequence). Trimming stripped 10 bases from V and 3 bases from J, with 15 bases between. The CDR3 consists of 13 residues. The CDR3 loop reads CAMRPAGDTEAFF. In DNA, the CDR3 is TGTGCCATGAGACCCGCAGGGGACACTGAAGCTTTCTTT.

The rearrangement joins TRBV9 to TRBJ1-3; D is uncertain. From germline, CDR1 is SGDLS and CDR2 YYNGEE. Trimming cost V 2 bases and J 5 bases, with 11 bases left between them. The CDR3 spans 14 residues. The CDR3 region is CASSVEVGRNTIYF. The CDR3, as DNA: TGTGCCAGCAGCGTCGAGGTAGGACGAAACACCATATATTTT.

At least ten counts were recorded for this clonotype. The rearrangement uses TRBV27 and TRBJ2-7, with TRBD2 matching over 7 bases. With V trimmed by 5 bases and J by 1 base, 5 bases remained unmatched. Germline V CDR1 and CDR2: MNHEY, SMNVEV (reference sequence). The CDR3 runs 14 residues. The CDR3 region is CASSAGVWSYEQYF. The CDR3 DNA is TGTGCCAGCAGTGCGGGGGTTTGGTCCTACGAGCAGTACTTC.

The rearrangement joins TRBV6-2 or TRBV6-3 to TRBJ1-1; D might be TRBD1 (5 bases). The V gene's germline CDR1 is MNHEY and CDR2 SVGEGT. The CDR3 contains 14 residues. Trimming shortened V by 2 bases and J by 5 bases, and 12 bases separated the two germline ends. The CDR3 loop is CASSYMGVETEAFF. As DNA, the CDR3 is TGTGCCAGCAGTTACATGGGGGTAGAAACTGAAGCTTTCTTT.

This clonotype was seen a handful of times. The chain links TRBV9 to TRBJ2-7; D not resolved. CDR1 and CDR2 from the germline V gene are SGDLS and YYNGEE. The CDR3 totals 14 residues. The V gene lost 0 bases and the J gene lost 5 bases, with 12 bases spanning the gap. The CDR3 region is CASSVAAYSNEQYF. CDR3 in DNA: TGTGCCAGCAGCGTAGCGGCCTACTCTAACGAGCAGTACTTC.

In its sample, this clonotype was seen many times. CDR3 bases: TGTGCCAGCAGGCTGGGACAGGGGGCCTACGAGCAGTACTTC. Translated: CASRLGQGAYEQYF. This sequence joins TRBV6-6 and TRBJ2-7; 11 bases fit TRBD1. The CDR3 spans 14 residues. Germline CDR1 reads MNHNY; CDR2 reads SVGAGI (reference sequence). V was pared by 6 bases and J by 2 bases, with 3 bases of the junction left unmatched.

This clonotype is categorized as medium-sized (0.01 to 0.1%). The chain recombines TRBV6-6 with TRBJ2-5; D is undetermined. V was pared by 5 bases and J by 2 bases, with 12 bases between. This CDR3 has 14 amino acids. Germline V gene sequence: CDR1 MNHNY, CDR2 SVGAGI (reference sequence). The CDR3 sequence is CASSRDGSQETQYF. The CDR3 bases are TGTGCCAGCAGTCGAGACGGATCACAAGAGACCCAGTACTTC.

There are many counts of this clonotype. J is TRBJ1-5 and V is TRBV3-1; maybe TRBD1 (5 bases). V was trimmed by 4 bases and J by 3 bases, leaving 13 bases between them. CDR1 and CDR2 from the germline V gene are LGHDT and YNNKEL (reference sequence). CDR3 length equals 15 residues. CDR3 DNA: TGTGCCAGCAGCCGATCCGGGGCCTTCAATCAGCCCCAGCATTTT. Protein: CASSRSGAFNQPQHF.

The table lists this clonotype with many counts. The chain has TRBV14 and TRBJ1-1, with D uncertain. This CDR3 comprises 18 residues. Germline-derived CDR1 and CDR2 are SGHDN and FVKESK. Trimming removed 0 bases at V and 2 bases at J, with 19 bases between. The CDR3 here is CASSQEGWRPGFNTEAFF. CDR3 nucleotides: TGTGCCAGCAGCCAAGAAGGTTGGAGACCGGGATTTAACACTGAAGCTTTCTTT.

This clonotype came up many times. The CDR3 loop is CSVGAGFSYEQYF. The CDR3 coding sequence is TGCAGCGTTGGGGCAGGGTTTTCCTACGAGCAGTACTTC. This sequence joins TRBV29-1 and TRBJ2-7; D perhaps matches TRBD1 (5 bases). This CDR3 region has 13 residues. The ends were cut back, 4 bases at V and 1 base at J, with 11 bases in the middle. Germline lookup yields CDR1 SQVTM and CDR2 ANQGSEA.

This clonotype was counted at least ten times. V is TRBV9 and J is TRBJ2-3; no firm D call. The germline V and J ends were trimmed by 3 bases and 4 bases, with 6 bases remaining between them. The CDR3 spans 12 residues. Germline V CDR1 and CDR2: SGDLS, YYNGEE. This chain's CDR3 is CASSANSDTQYF. For the CDR3, the DNA is TGTGCCAGCAGCGCCAACTCAGATACGCAGTATTTT.

This clonotype appeared many times. This chain links TRBV11-1 with TRBJ2-2, with a weak D call TRBD2 (5 bases). CDR3 size: 14 residues. Trimming removed 8 bases from V and 5 bases from J, with 15 bases in between. Germline CDR1 reads SGHAT; CDR2 reads FQDESV (reference sequence). Here the CDR3 reads CASRKSGSTGELFF. The DNA of the CDR3 is TGTGCCAGCCGGAAGTCGGGGTCGACCGGGGAGCTGTTTTTT. Full variable domain (remainder filled in from reference TRBV11-1 and TRBJ2-2): EAEVAQSPRYKITEKSQAVAFWCDPISGHATLYWYRQILGQGPELLVQFQDESVVDDSQLPKDRFSAERLKGVDSTLKIQPAELGDSAMYLCASRKSGSTGELFFGEGSRLTVL.

Notes on this clonotype: Being one base from a much bigger clone, this may be a read error. The chain has TRBV2 and TRBJ2-3; perhaps TRBD2 as D (5 bases). Germline assignment: CDR1 SNHLY and CDR2 FYNNEI. The CDR3 has 16 amino acids. CDR3 sequence (DNA): TGTGCCAGCAGTCCCGAGGACCCGGGAATTACAGATACGGAGTATTTT. This codes for CASSPEDPGITDTEYF. The full variable domain, its missing parts supplied by reference TRBV2 and TRBJ2-3, is EPEVTQTPSHQVTQMGQEVILRCVPISNHLYFYWYRQILGQKVEFLVSFYNNEISEKSEIFDDQFSVERPDGSNFTLKIRSTKLEDSAMYFCASSPEDPGITDTEYFGPGTRLTVL.

The chain employs TRBV12-3 or TRBV12-4 and TRBJ2-2; a weak D match, TRBD1 (5 bases). CDR3 size: 13 residues. The V and J ends lost 1 base and 6 bases respectively, with 6 bases between them. CDR3 sequence reads: CASSLEGSGELFF. DNA of the CDR3: TGTGCCAGCAGTTTAGAGGGGTCCGGGGAGCTGTTTTTT.

This clonotype was detected ten times or more. V is TRBV7-2 and J is TRBJ2-2, with TRBD1 as a possible D gene (5 bases). CDR1 and CDR2 from the germline V gene are SGHTA and FQGNSA. The length of the CDR3 is 15 residues. V was pared by 2 bases and J by 6 bases, with 13 bases between. Here the CDR3 DNA reads TGTGCCAGCAGCTTAAGAAAGGGGTTTGCCGGGGAGCTGTTTTTT. It is translated as CASSLRKGFAGELFF.

This clonotype has at least ten counts. The rearrangement links TRBV4-3 to TRBJ1-5; D might be TRBD1 (5 bases). Germline V gives CDR1 LGHNA, CDR2 YSLEER. V was shortened by 6 bases and J by 6 bases, with 18 bases between the two germline ends. The CDR3 loop spans 15 amino acids. The CDR3 loop reads CASRQDSHGSQPQHF. CDR3 nucleotide sequence: TGCGCCAGCAGACAGGACTCCCACGGCAGTCAGCCCCAGCATTTT.